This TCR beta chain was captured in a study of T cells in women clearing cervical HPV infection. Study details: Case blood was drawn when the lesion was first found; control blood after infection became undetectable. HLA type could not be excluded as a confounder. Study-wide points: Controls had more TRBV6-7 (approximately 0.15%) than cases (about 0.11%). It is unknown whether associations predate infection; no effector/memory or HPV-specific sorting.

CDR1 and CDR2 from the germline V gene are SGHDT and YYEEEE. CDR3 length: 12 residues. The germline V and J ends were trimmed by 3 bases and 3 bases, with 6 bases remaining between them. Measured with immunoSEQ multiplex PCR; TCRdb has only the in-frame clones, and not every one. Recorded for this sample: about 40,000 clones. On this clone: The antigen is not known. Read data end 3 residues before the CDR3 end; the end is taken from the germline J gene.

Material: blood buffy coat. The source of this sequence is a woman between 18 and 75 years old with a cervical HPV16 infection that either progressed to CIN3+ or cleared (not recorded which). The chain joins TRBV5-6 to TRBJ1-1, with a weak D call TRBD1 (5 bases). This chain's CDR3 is CASSWGDTEAFF. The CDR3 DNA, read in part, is TGTGCCAGCAGCTGGGGGGACACTGAA.